The sequence of this T cell receptor (beta chain) was determined in a study of cytomegalovirus exposure and HLA in healthy donors. The PCR used 60 Vbeta and 13 Jbeta primers. Produced via immunoSEQ multiplex PCR; TCRdb's table is partial and in-frame only. The table has about 160,000 clones, around four fifths seen once. Trimming removed 4 bases at V and 9 bases at J, with 14 bases between. This CDR3 spans 13 amino acids. Germline V gives CDR1 SGHRS, CDR2 YFSETQ. The chain uses TRBV5-1 and TRBJ2-1; possible D gene TRBD2, 5 bases. The sequence was obtained from a man aged 18-30 years in good health and CMV-seropositive. The specimen sequenced was PBMCs. This chain's CDR3 is CASSVSSSLEQFF. The CDR3 nucleotides are TGCGCCAGCAGCGTCTCTAGCTCCCTTGAGCAGTTCTTC.